The TCR beta chain described here comes from a study of patients with pleural tuberculosis. This clonotype was detected a few times. MiXCR was run by TCRdb on the reads, yielding one entry per CDR3 protein. The sample records 40,000 to 55,000 distinct CDR3 sequences, approximately 7.5% being singletons. V shed 8 bases, J shed 10 bases, and the junction held 9 bases outside the gene matches. The CDR3 consists of 13 residues. Germline values: CDR1 ENHRY, CDR2 SYGVKD. The receptor was derived from a human donor with pleural tuberculosis. V gene TRBV10-3 combines with J gene TRBJ1-4; 8 nucleotides match TRBD1. The DNA for the CDR3 is TGTGCCATCGGGGGACAGGATGACGGAAAACTGTTTTTT. Protein: CAIGGQDDGKLFF.